This section outlines one T cell receptor beta chain sequence together with its context. Its antigen is still unknown. This record comes from a study of shared clonotypes between healthy human individuals. Terminally differentiated effector memory CD45RA+ cells were excluded from the naive CD8 cells, which were CD45RO-negative and positively selected for CCR7. It was across several immunoSEQ plates that each subset's genomic DNA was evenly split. Profiled with immunoSEQ multiplex PCR; TCRdb holds only in-frame clones, not every one. Of roughly 2.1 million clones in the sample, just over 90% were seen once. Germline loops: CDR1 MNHEY, CDR2 SMNVEV (reference sequence). This CDR3 contains 15 residues. Trimming cost V 8 bases and J 9 bases, with 23 bases left between them. The study, taken as a whole, reports: Non-shared clonotypes displayed generation probabilities falling below those of clonotypes present in all four donors. Naive CD4 clonotypes overlapped across a few donors at roughly 5%.

The sequenced sample consisted of naive CD8+ T cells from PBMCs. The sequence was obtained from a man between 18 and 29 years old in good health. Some clones in this sample may be carry-over from other donors' samples. This chain uses TRBV27 with TRBJ2-1; D is perhaps TRBD2 (5 bases). The CDR3 loop is CASASPREIGGEQFF. The CDR3 DNA reads as TGTGCCAGCGCCTCCCCGAGGGAGATTGGCGGTGAGCAGTTCTTC.